These 5 T cell receptor beta chains came from one sample sequenced in a study of T cell responses to AZD1222 COVID-19 vaccine. Measured with immunoSEQ multiplex PCR; TCRdb has only the in-frame clones, and not every one. The sample has around 120,000 clones, about 90% seen once. The sequencing here drew on peripheral blood, taken on day 0 of AZD1222 vaccination. The receptors derive from an adult in good health.

The chain links TRBV19 to TRBJ1-2; D perhaps matches TRBD1 (5 bases). The germline gives CDR1 LNHDA, CDR2 SQIVND (reference sequence). The CDR3 loop spans 15 amino acids. Trimming removed 3 bases at V and 4 bases at J, with 15 bases between. The CDR3 is CASSIIELGGYGYTF. CDR3 bases: TGTGCCAGTAGTATTATCGAACTGGGGGGCTATGGCTACACCTTC.

The chain is built from TRBV29-1 and TRBJ2-1, with TRBD2 as a possible D gene (6 bases). The ends were cut back, 7 bases at V and 4 bases at J, with 8 bases in the middle. The CDR3 totals 11 residues. CDR1 and CDR2 from the germline V gene are SQVTM and ANQGSEA. This CDR3 is CSGREYNEQFF. Here the CDR3 DNA reads TGCAGCGGGAGGGAGTACAATGAGCAGTTCTTC.

This clone was seen a few times. This chain joins TRBV11-2 and TRBJ2-7, with D tentatively TRBD2 (5 bases). This CDR3 comprises 13 residues. Germline-derived CDR1 and CDR2 are SGHAT and FQNNGV. V lost 6 bases to trimming and J lost 2 bases, with 11 bases between them. The CDR3 here is CASRSGSTYEQYF. Here the CDR3 DNA reads TGTGCCAGCAGATCGGGATCAACCTACGAGCAGTACTTC.

The sample holds one count of this clone. The junction departs from the called germline gene at one end, perhaps through a read error. The genes are TRBV7-7 and TRBJ2-5; TRBD1 is a possible D gene (5 bases). The CDR3 length is 13 residues. The V gene's germline CDR1 is SSHAT and CDR2 FNYEAQ (reference sequence). The CDR3 loop is CASSLGAVQTQYF. The CDR3 DNA reads as TGTGCTAGCAGCTTAGGGGCAGTTCAGACCCAGTACTTC.

This sequence joins TRBV5-1 and TRBJ1-1; 11 nucleotides match TRBD1. The trim removed 2 bases at V and 3 bases at J, leaving 9 bases unmatched. This CDR3 has 17 amino acids. Germline CDR1 is SGHRS and CDR2 is YFSETQ. In nucleotides, the CDR3 is TGCGCCAGCAGCTTCTCGTCGGACAGGGGGCCCGACACTGAAGCTTTCTTT. Protein product: CASSFSSDRGPDTEAFF.